Below, 30 T cell receptor beta chains from the same sample are listed, as sequenced in a study of early T cells in non-severe SARS-CoV-2 infection. TCRdb passed the 5' RACE reads through MiXCR, listing each CDR3 protein once. The sample shows some 66,000 distinct CDR3 sequences, 9.1% of them seen only once. The sequenced material came from whole blood. These receptors all stem from an adult who was a healthcare worker with PCR-confirmed SARS-CoV-2 infection or an uninfected control (not recorded which).

This chain connects TRBV24-1 to TRBJ2-3; D could derive from TRBD1 or TRBD2 (6 bases each). Germline V gives CDR1 KGHDR, CDR2 SFDVKD. Trimming cost V 4 bases and J 6 bases, with 16 bases left between them. This CDR3 is built from 15 residues. CDR3 DNA: TGTGCCACCAGTGACCGGTTGGGGGGCAAGGATACGCAGTATTTT. Its protein is CATSDRLGGKDTQYF.

This clonotype is termed medium-sized. The genes are TRBV7-2 and TRBJ2-1, with D perhaps TRBD2 (6 bases). Germline V lookup: CDR1 SGHTA, CDR2 FQGNSA. V lost 4 bases to trimming and J lost 6 bases, with 19 bases between them. The CDR3 is made up of 16 amino acids. In DNA form, the CDR3 reads TGTGCCAGCAGCTCCCCTGGGCGGGATTATTTCAATGAGCAGTTCTTC. This translates into CASSSPGRDYFNEQFF.

This clonotype came up many times. The chain has TRBV10-1 and TRBJ2-1; D may be TRBD1 (6 bases). Germline CDR1 WNHNN, CDR2 SYGVQD (reference sequence). V was trimmed by 4 bases and J by 0 bases, leaving 10 bases between them. The CDR3 spans 15 residues. Here the CDR3 reads CASSGGRNSYNEQFF. The CDR3 region has the DNA TGCGCCAGCAGTGGGGGGCGGAACTCCTACAATGAGCAGTTCTTC.

This clonotype was found a few times. In DNA, the CDR3 is TGTGCCAGCAGACTAGGGGGGTTGAACACCGGGGAGCTGTTTTTT. Its protein is CASRLGGLNTGELFF. The rearrangement links TRBV7-7 to TRBJ2-2, with D possibly being TRBD1 or TRBD2 (6 bases each). The CDR3 runs 15 residues. Germline assignment: CDR1 SSHAT and CDR2 FNYEAQ (reference sequence). With 6 bases removed from V and 1 base from J, the gap between germline ends came to 12 bases.

The V call is TRBV28, the J call TRBJ1-1; 10 positions match TRBD1. CDR3 length: 15 amino acids. Trimming removed 5 bases from V and 4 bases from J; junction bases left unmatched: 7. Germline V gene sequence: CDR1 MDHEN, CDR2 SYDVKM. The CDR3 DNA reads as TGTGCCAGCAGTACAGTGGGGACAGGGGTCACTGAAGCTTTCTTT. This codes for CASSTVGTGVTEAFF.

This clonotype has more than one count but fewer than ten. V gene TRBV20-1 combines with J gene TRBJ2-3; the match to TRBD2 covers 9 bases. The trim removed 3 bases at V and 9 bases at J, leaving 13 bases unmatched. Germline values: CDR1 DFQATT, CDR2 SNEGSKA (reference sequence). There are 15 residues in the CDR3. CDR3 residues: CSASTSSGNPGTQYF. CDR3 sequence (DNA): TGCAGTGCTAGTACCTCTAGCGGGAACCCCGGCACGCAGTATTTT.

The CDR3 bases are TGTGCCAGCAGCCAAGGGATCAGGGGTATGAACACTGAAGCTTTCTTT. Its protein is CASSQGIRGMNTEAFF. The chain combines TRBV14 with TRBJ1-1; D is possibly TRBD1 (6 bases). Germline V gene sequence: CDR1 SGHDN, CDR2 FVKESK. This CDR3 has 16 residues. Trimming removed 1 base at V and 0 bases at J, with 12 bases between. Filled out from reference TRBV14 and TRBJ1-1, the complete variable domain reads EAGVTQFPSHSVIEKGQTVTLRCDPISGHDNLYWYRRVMGKEIKFLLHFVKESKQDESGMPNNRFLAERTGGTYSTLKVQPAELEDSGVYFCASSQGIRGMNTEAFFGQGTRLTVV.

This clonotype came up many times. The rearrangement joins TRBV7-7 to TRBJ2-1; the match to TRBD2 covers 7 bases. The V gene end was trimmed by 3 bases and the J gene end by 6 bases; junction bases not matched to a gene: 8. Germline loops: CDR1 SSHAT, CDR2 FNYEAQ (reference sequence). This CDR3 region has 15 residues. CDR3 protein: CASSFKAGDANEQFF. For the CDR3, the DNA is TGTGCCAGCAGCTTTAAGGCGGGAGATGCCAATGAGCAGTTCTTC.

There are many counts of this clonotype. The V gene is TRBV4-2, the J gene TRBJ2-2, with D possibly being TRBD1 (6 bases). The CDR3 sequence is 14 residues long. Trimming took 7 bases from V and 7 from J, leaving 16 bases between them. From germline, CDR1 is LGHNA and CDR2 YNFKEQ. This CDR3 is CASNDGRGDGELFF. Written as DNA, the CDR3 is TGTGCCAGCAACGACGGCAGGGGTGACGGGGAGCTGTTTTTT.

The sample holds many counts of this clonotype. The chain combines TRBV4-1 with TRBJ2-1; TRBD1 might be the D (6 bases). V lost 0 bases to trimming and J lost 8 bases, with 20 bases between them. Germline values: CDR1 MGHRA, CDR2 YSYEKL. The CDR3 sequence is 17 residues long. The CDR3 DNA follows: TGCGCCAGCAGCCAAGATCGAATTGGGGGCTTCGGCGATGAGCAGTTCTTC. It is translated as CASSQDRIGGFGDEQFF.

The table lists this clonotype with many counts. This chain connects TRBV10-3 to TRBJ1-2, with 11 bases fitting TRBD1. J gave up 8 bases and V 2 bases, and 4 bases lay outside the gene matches. From germline, CDR1 is ENHRY and CDR2 SYGVKD. The CDR3 spans 14 residues. Written as DNA, the CDR3 is TGTGCCATCAGTGAGAAGGGACAGGGGGAAGGCTACACCTTC. Translating gives CAISEKGQGEGYTF.

This chain uses TRBV6-5 with TRBJ2-5; D remains unclear. Germline loops: CDR1 MNHEY, CDR2 SVGAGI. This CDR3 is built from 14 residues. Trimming removed 2 bases from V and 4 bases from J, with 11 bases in between. CDR3 residues: CASSYGLGRETQYF. The CDR3 region has the DNA TGTGCCAGCAGTTACGGGCTGGGAAGAGAGACCCAGTACTTC.

This clonotype was seen many times. The chain joins TRBV5-4 to TRBJ1-1; D is ambiguous. The germline V and J ends were trimmed by 2 bases and 3 bases, with 8 bases remaining between them. This CDR3 has 13 residues. Germline CDR1 and CDR2: SGHNT and YYREEE (reference sequence). CDR3 sequence: CASSFAQHTEAFF. CDR3 nucleotides: TGTGCCAGCAGCTTCGCACAGCACACTGAAGCTTTCTTT.

The J gene is TRBJ1-2, the V gene TRBV6-2 or TRBV6-3, with D unclear. The germline CDR1 and CDR2 sequences are MNHEY and SVGEGT. This CDR3 has 14 amino acids. Trimming left V 2 bases short and J 4 bases short, with 11 bases between. The CDR3 protein is CASSYRAAIYGYTF. Written as DNA, the CDR3 is TGTGCCAGCAGTTACAGGGCGGCGATCTATGGCTACACCTTC.

This clonotype occurred many times. This sequence joins TRBV20-1 and TRBJ1-5; D gene uncertain. The germline V gene encodes CDR1 DFQATT and CDR2 SNEGSKA (reference sequence). V lost 6 bases, J lost 2 bases, and 8 bases lay in between. This CDR3 is 12 amino acids long. The CDR3 sequence is CSALAGNQPQHF. The CDR3 DNA is TGCAGTGCCTTGGCAGGCAATCAGCCCCAGCATTTT.

This clonotype was detected ten times or more. V is TRBV20-1 and J is TRBJ2-3; D is ambiguous. V was trimmed by 6 bases and J by 6 bases, leaving 16 bases between them. CDR3 size: 13 residues. The germline CDR1 and CDR2 sequences are DFQATT and SNEGSKA (reference sequence). CDR3 nucleotides: TGCAGTGCCTCGCGGCTGTTTGCGGATACGCAGTATTTT. Translated: CSASRLFADTQYF.

This clonotype came up many times. This sequence joins TRBV20-1 and TRBJ1-4; 8 positions match TRBD1. With 2 bases clipped from V and 8 bases from J, the junction kept 4 bases outside the gene matches. The CDR3 runs 13 residues. In germline, CDR1 is DFQATT, CDR2 SNEGSKA (reference sequence). The CDR3: CSARQGADEKLFF. The CDR3 bases are TGCAGTGCTAGACAGGGGGCCGACGAAAAACTGTTTTTT.

This clonotype was counted a few times. The DNA of the CDR3 is TGTGCCAGCAGCTTGGGACAGCAAGAGACCCAGTACTTC. It is translated as CASSLGQQETQYF. The chain has TRBV5-4 and TRBJ2-5; possibly TRBD1 for D (5 bases). This CDR3 is built from 13 residues. Germline CDR1 reads SGHNT; CDR2 reads YYREEE (reference sequence). Trimming left V 0 bases short and J 2 bases short, with 5 bases between. Drawing the rest from reference TRBV5-4 and TRBJ2-5, the complete variable domain is ETGVTQSPTHLIKTRGQQVTLRCSSQSGHNTVSWYQQALGQGPQFIFQYYREEENGRGNFPPRFSGLQFPNYSSELNVNALELDDSALYLCASSLGQQETQYFGPGTRLLVL.

This clonotype came up a few times. V usage is TRBV7-9 and J usage is TRBJ2-7; either TRBD1 or TRBD2 may supply D (6 bases each). The CDR3 is 15 amino acids. Trimming removed 3 bases from V and 2 bases from J, with 14 bases in between. Germline loops: CDR1 SEHNR, CDR2 FQNEAQ (reference sequence). The CDR3 nucleotides read TGTGCCAGCAGCTTCCAATGGGGGGCTGCCTACGAGCAGTACTTC. This sequence encodes CASSFQWGAAYEQYF.

Many counts were recorded for this clonotype. V and J are TRBV3-1 and TRBJ2-7; TRBD2 aligns across 10 bases. The V and J ends lost 2 bases and 2 bases, in that order; junction bases with no gene match: 3. The germline gives CDR1 LGHDT, CDR2 YNNKEL (reference sequence). The CDR3 has 15 residues. CDR3 sequence reads: CASSQMSGRAYEQYF. The CDR3 nucleotides read TGTGCCAGCAGCCAAATGAGCGGGAGGGCCTACGAGCAGTACTTC.

The CDR3 loop is CSGLVTGELFF. CDR3 DNA: TGCAGCGGCCTAGTTACCGGGGAGCTGTTTTTT. The V and J genes are TRBV29-1 and TRBJ2-2; D gene uncertain. The CDR3 has 11 amino acids. Germline lookup yields CDR1 SQVTM and CDR2 ANQGSEA. V gave up 7 bases and J gave up 5 bases, with 8 bases separating them.

The chain is built from TRBV4-1 and TRBJ2-7; 8 nucleotides match TRBD2. CDR3 length equals 15 residues. V lost 3 bases to trimming and J lost 2 bases; unmatched junction nucleotides: 6. The V gene's germline CDR1 is MGHRA and CDR2 YSYEKL. The DNA of the CDR3 is TGCGCCAGCAGCCATCAGCCGGGACTAGCCTACGAGCAGTACTTC. It specifies CASSHQPGLAYEQYF.

This clonotype was observed many times. The V call is TRBV14, the J call TRBJ2-3; D possibly corresponds to TRBD1 (6 bases). CDR3 length: 16 residues. Germline V gene data show CDR1 as SGHDN and CDR2 as FVKESK. V gave up 1 base and J gave up 2 bases, with 13 bases separating them. The DNA for the CDR3 is TGTGCCAGCAGCCAAGTAGCAGGGGTCGACACAGATACGCAGTATTTT. Its protein is CASSQVAGVDTDTQYF.

This clonotype has at least ten counts. This chain joins TRBV7-6 and TRBJ2-7, with D hard to call. From germline, CDR1 is SGHVS and CDR2 FNYEAQ. V lost 1 base and J 5 bases, leaving 12 bases between the germline ends. This CDR3 spans 14 amino acids. The CDR3 loop reads CASSLGSTTNEQYF. The CDR3 region has the DNA TGTGCCAGCAGCTTAGGGAGCACTACCAACGAGCAGTACTTC.

This chain links TRBV29-1 with TRBJ2-7; no clear D gene. Between the trimmed V and J ends, which lost 0 bases and 5 bases, there was a span of 8 bases. Germline-derived CDR1 and CDR2 are SQVTM and ANQGSEA. The length of the CDR3 is 12 residues. DNA of the CDR3: TGCAGCGTTGAAGATCCGGGCCACGAGCAGTACTTC. Its protein product is CSVEDPGHEQYF.

This clonotype was observed at least ten times. This chain joins TRBV3-1 and TRBJ1-1, with 8 bases that match TRBD1. This CDR3 is built from 15 residues. After removal of 1 base from V and 5 bases from J, the junction contained 6 bases not matched to a gene. Germline CDR1 and CDR2: LGHDT and YNNKEL (reference sequence). The CDR3 loop reads CASSQVQGAETEAFF. As DNA, the CDR3 is TGTGCCAGCAGCCAAGTTCAGGGGGCGGAAACTGAAGCTTTCTTT.

The chain employs TRBV5-1 and TRBJ1-4; D ambiguous. V dropped 0 bases and J dropped 3 bases, with 15 bases sitting between them. CDR1 and CDR2 from the germline V gene are SGHRS and YFSETQ. The CDR3 has 17 residues. The CDR3 sequence: CASSLGFNRDANEKLFF. As DNA, the CDR3 is TGCGCCAGCAGCTTGGGCTTCAACAGAGATGCTAATGAAAAACTGTTTTTT.

The chain links TRBV24-1 to TRBJ2-1, with TRBD1 matching 8 bases. V lost 3 bases and J lost 10; bases outside the gene matches: 1. The CDR3 loop spans 12 amino acids. Germline CDR1 and CDR2: KGHDR and SFDVKD. The CDR3 protein is CATSDDRGEQFF. The CDR3 nucleotides read TGTGCCACCAGTGATGACAGGGGCGAGCAGTTCTTC.

Only a few counts were recorded for this clonotype. V and J are TRBV7-3 and TRBJ1-1; D is perhaps TRBD1 (6 bases). The length of the CDR3 is 13 residues. Deletions cut 8 bases from V and 4 bases from J, with 14 bases between. The germline V gene encodes CDR1 SGHTA and CDR2 FQGTGA. The CDR3 DNA reads as TGTGCCAGCGGACAGAGAGGGGGCACTGAAGCTTTCTTT. The encoded protein is CASGQRGGTEAFF.

The sample holds a few counts of this clonotype. This chain connects TRBV5-8 to TRBJ1-2; 10 bases agree with TRBD1. The length of the CDR3 is 18 residues. In germline, CDR1 is SGHTS, CDR2 YDEGEE. Unmatched junction bases numbered 19, after V lost 6 bases and J lost 5 bases. CDR3 nucleotides: TGTGCCAGCATCAGGTCCGGGACAGGGGCCTTCGAGGTGTATGGCTACACCTTC. Its translation: CASIRSGTGAFEVYGYTF.